The sequence of this T cell receptor beta chain was determined in a study of sequential checkpoint blockade in melanoma. About the study: First-line arms were nivolumab then ipilimumab, or the reverse, randomized 1:1. Each arm's sequence ended with maintenance nivolumab.

This CDR3 region has 14 residues. Per germline, CDR1 SGDLS and CDR2 YYNGEE. V lost 0 bases, J lost 5 bases, and 4 bases stayed unmatched. Treatment reported: randomized to nivolumab then ipilimumab (arm A) or the reverse (arm B). No patient had prior DNA-damaging chemotherapy. Live CD3+CD8+ CD19− CD56− cells were sorted from PBMCs. Here immunoSEQ multiplex PCR was the method, and the copy in TCRdb shows in-frame clones only, minus some. Here the sample spans approximately 11,000 clones, 77% being singletons. The material sequenced was CD8+ T cells sorted from blood (inferred from file names), taken from a patient given nivolumab and ipilimumab in sequence. This sequence joins TRBV9 and TRBJ2-7; 8 nucleotides agree with TRBD2. The sequence was collected from a human donor with melanoma. CDR3 nucleotide sequence: TGTGCCAGCAGCGTAGGCGGGAGGAGTAACGAGCAGTACTTC. Its translation is CASSVGGRSNEQYF.